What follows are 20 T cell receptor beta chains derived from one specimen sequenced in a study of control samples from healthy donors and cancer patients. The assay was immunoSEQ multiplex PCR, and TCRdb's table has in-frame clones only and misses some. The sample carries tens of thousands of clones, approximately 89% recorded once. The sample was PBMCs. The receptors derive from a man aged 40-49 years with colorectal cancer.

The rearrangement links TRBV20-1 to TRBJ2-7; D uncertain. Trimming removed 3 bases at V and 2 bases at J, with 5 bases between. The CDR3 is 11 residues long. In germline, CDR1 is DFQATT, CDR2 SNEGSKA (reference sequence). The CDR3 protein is CSASLTYEQYF. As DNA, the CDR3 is TGCAGTGCTAGCCTCACCTACGAGCAGTACTTC.

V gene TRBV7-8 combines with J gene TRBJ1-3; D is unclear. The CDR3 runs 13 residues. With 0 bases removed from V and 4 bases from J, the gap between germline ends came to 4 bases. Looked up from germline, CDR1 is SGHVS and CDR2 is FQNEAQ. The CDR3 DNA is TGTGCCAGCAGCTTAGCTTTGGGAAACACCATATATTTT. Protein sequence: CASSLALGNTIYF.

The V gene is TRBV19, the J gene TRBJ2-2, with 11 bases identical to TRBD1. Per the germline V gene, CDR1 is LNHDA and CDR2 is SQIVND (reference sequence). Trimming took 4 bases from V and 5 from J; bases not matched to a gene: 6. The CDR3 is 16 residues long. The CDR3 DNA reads TGTGCCAGTAGTACCCCTGGGACAGGGGGGACCGGGGAGCTGTTTTTT. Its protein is CASSTPGTGGTGELFF.

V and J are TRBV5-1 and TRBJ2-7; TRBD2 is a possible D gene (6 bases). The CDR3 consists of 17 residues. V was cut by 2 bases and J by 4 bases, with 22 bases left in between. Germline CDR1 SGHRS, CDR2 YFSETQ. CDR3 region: CASSFSPFSGAKYEQYF. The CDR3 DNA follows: TGCGCCAGCAGCTTTTCCCCTTTTAGCGGAGCTAAATACGAGCAGTACTTC.

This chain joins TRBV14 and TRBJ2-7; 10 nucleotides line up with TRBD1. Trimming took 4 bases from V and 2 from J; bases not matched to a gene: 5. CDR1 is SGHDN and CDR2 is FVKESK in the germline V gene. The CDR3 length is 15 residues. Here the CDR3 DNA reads TGTGCCAGCAGCCTGCCCGGGACAGGGGCCTACGAGCAGTACTTC. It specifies CASSLPGTGAYEQYF.

CDR3 nucleotides: TGTGCCATCAGTGAGCTGAGCAGCGGCTCCTACGAGCAGTACTTC. Translating gives CAISELSSGSYEQYF. The rearrangement uses TRBV10-3 and TRBJ2-7, with a tentative D call TRBD2 (5 bases). Germline V CDR1 and CDR2: ENHRY, SYGVKD. The CDR3 contains 15 residues. The V and J ends lost 2 bases and 0 bases respectively, with 11 bases between them.

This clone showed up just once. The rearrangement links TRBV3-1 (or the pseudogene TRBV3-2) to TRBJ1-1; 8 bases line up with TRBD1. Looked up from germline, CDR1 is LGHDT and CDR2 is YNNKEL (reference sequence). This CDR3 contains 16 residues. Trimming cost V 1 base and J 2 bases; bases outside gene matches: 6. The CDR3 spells CASSQARDRLNTEAFF. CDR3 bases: TGTGCCAGCAGCCAAGCTAGGGACAGGCTAAACACTGAAGCTTTCTTT.

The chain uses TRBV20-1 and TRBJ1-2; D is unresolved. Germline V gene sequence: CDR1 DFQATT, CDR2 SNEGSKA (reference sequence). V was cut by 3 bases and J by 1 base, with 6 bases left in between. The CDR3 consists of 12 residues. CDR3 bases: TGCAGTGCTAGTAACAGTAACTATGGCTACACCTTC. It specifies CSASNSNYGYTF.

The chain's CDR3 is CASSDSVFGRIDEQFF. As DNA, the CDR3 is TGTGCCAGCAGTGACAGCGTCTTCGGGAGGATCGATGAGCAGTTCTTC. The rearrangement links TRBV6-1 to TRBJ2-1, with 7 bases matching TRBD2. Germline CDR1 MNHNS, CDR2 SASEGT. The V and J ends lost 3 bases and 8 bases, in that order; junction bases with no gene match: 13. This CDR3 spans 16 amino acids.

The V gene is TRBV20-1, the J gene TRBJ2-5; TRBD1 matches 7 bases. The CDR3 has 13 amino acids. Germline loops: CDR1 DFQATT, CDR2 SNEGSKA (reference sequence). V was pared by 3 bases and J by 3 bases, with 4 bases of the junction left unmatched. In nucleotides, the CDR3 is TGCAGTGCTAGTGACAGGGTAAAAGAGACCCAGTACTTC. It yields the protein CSASDRVKETQYF.

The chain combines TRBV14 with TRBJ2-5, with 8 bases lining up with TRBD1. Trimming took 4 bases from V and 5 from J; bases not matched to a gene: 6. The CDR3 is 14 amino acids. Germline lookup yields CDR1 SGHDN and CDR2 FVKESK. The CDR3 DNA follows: TGTGCCAGCAGCCGTAGGACAGGGTGGGAGACCCAGTACTTC. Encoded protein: CASSRRTGWETQYF.

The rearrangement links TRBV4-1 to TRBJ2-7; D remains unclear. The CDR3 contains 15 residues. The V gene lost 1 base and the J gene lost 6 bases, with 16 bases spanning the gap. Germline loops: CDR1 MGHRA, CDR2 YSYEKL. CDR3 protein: CASSQGGFSPGEQYF. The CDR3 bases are TGCGCCAGCAGCCAAGGCGGCTTTTCACCGGGCGAGCAGTACTTC.

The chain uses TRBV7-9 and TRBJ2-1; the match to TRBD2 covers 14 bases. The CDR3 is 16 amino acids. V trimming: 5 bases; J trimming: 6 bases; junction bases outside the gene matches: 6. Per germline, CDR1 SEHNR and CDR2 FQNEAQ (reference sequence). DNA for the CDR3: TGTGCCAGCAGCATAGGACTAGCGGGAGGACGCAATGAGCAGTTCTTC. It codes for CASSIGLAGGRNEQFF. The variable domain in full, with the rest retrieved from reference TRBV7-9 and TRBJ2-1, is DTGVSQNPRHKITKRGQNVTFRCDPISEHNRLYWYRQTLGQGPEFLTYFQNEAQLEKSRLLSDRFSAERPKGSFSTLEIQRTEQGDSAMYLCASSIGLAGGRNEQFFGPGTRLTVL.

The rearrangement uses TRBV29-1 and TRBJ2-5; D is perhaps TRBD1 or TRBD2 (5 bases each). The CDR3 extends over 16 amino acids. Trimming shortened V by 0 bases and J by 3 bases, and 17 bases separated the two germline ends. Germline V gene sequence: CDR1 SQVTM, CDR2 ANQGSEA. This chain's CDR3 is CSVEERRDPQKETQYF. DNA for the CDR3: TGCAGCGTTGAAGAACGCCGGGACCCCCAAAAAGAGACCCAGTACTTC.

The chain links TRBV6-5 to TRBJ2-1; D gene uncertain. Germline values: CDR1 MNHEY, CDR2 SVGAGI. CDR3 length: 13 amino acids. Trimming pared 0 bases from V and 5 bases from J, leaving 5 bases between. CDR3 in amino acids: CASSYSWDNEQFF. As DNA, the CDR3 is TGTGCCAGCAGTTACTCCTGGGACAATGAGCAGTTCTTC.

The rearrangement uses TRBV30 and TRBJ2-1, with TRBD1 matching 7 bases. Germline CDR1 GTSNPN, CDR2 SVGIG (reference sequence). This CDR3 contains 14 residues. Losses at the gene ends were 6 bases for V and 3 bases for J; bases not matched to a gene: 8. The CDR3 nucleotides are TGTGCCTGTGAGGGGGCAAGGATCTACAATGAGCAGTTCTTC. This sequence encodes CACEGARIYNEQFF.

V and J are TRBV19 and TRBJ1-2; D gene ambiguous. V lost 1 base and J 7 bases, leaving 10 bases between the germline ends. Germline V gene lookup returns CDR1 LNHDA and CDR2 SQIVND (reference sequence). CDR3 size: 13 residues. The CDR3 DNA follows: TGTGCCAGTAGTATAGGCAGTACGGGTGGCTACACCTTC. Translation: CASSIGSTGGYTF.

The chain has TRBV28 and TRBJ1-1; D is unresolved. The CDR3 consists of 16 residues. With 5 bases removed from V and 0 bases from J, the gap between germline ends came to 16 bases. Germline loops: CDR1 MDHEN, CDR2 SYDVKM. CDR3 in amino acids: CASSPIINGMNTEAFF. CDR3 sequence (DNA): TGTGCCAGCAGTCCCATAATCAACGGAATGAACACTGAAGCTTTCTTT.

CDR3 bases: TGTGCCAGCAGCTTAGATTCGCTGGGTGTAGGGAGACTAAGCTCCTACAATGAGCAGTTCTTC. It encodes CASSLDSLGVGRLSSYNEQFF. The rearrangement links TRBV7-6 to TRBJ2-1; maybe TRBD2 (5 bases). V dropped 1 base and J dropped 0 bases, with 25 bases sitting between them. CDR1 and CDR2 (germline): SGHVS, FNYEAQ. The length of the CDR3 is 21 residues.

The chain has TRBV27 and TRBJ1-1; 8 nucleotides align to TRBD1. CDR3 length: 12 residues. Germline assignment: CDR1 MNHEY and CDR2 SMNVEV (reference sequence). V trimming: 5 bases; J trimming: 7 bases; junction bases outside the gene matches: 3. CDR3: CASSQGAGEAFF. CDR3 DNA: TGTGCCAGCAGTCAGGGGGCCGGTGAAGCTTTCTTT.